The T cell receptor (beta chain) described here comes from a study of T-cell memory formation after mild COVID-19 (dated by TCRdb to about 2021). In the study overall: Most TCR sequence clusters were specific to one of the two donors. In a couple of donors, T-cell clones that expanded and contracted after mild COVID-19 were followed by sequencing TCRalpha and TCRbeta repertoires longitudinally. Two young, previously healthy adult volunteers, one female and one male, were included in the cohort. On the study overall, not on this receptor specifically: Some responding clones were found in pre-infection memory, which suggests that pre-existing cross-reactive memory T cells took part in the SARS-CoV-2 response. The study included only a couple of mild cases, and larger cohorts that include severe cases with pre-infection samples were judged to be necessary. The second-wave clones that peaked on day 37 were not confirmed to be SARS-CoV-2 specific. Contracting CD4+ clones turned up mainly in the CM and EM memory subsets, whereas EMRA was where CD8+ clones were enriched. Clones that contracted from day 15 to 85 showed balanced CD4/CD8 phenotypes, whereas a second wave of clones that expanded from day 15 to 37 leaned towards CD4+.

CDR1 SEHNR and CDR2 FQNEAQ are derived from the germline V gene (reference sequence). V is pared back by 3 bases and J by 7 bases, with 4 bases lying between the germline termini. From cysteine to phenylalanine, the CDR3 is 11 amino acids long. The DNA shown is the 33-base CDR3, in frame from base 1. Ficoll-Paque density gradient centrifugation was the method used to isolate PBMCs. This clonotype has a handful of counts. Its antigen remains undetermined. It has no much larger one-base neighbor in the sample; base qualities were not kept. Sequencing took place on an Illumina NovaSeq 6000. TCRalpha and TCRbeta cDNA libraries were constructed by 5'RACE with constant-segment primers, with sample barcodes and unique molecular identifiers being introduced. RNA was extracted from every sample with Trizol reagent. The libraries were amplified in two PCR steps, and the second step added a second sample barcode and Illumina TruSeq adapters. Sequencing of libraries was performed on an Illumina NovaSeq with 2 x 150 bp paired-end reads. Under the source paper's analysis protocol: The reads were demultiplexed and collapsed into UMI-guided consensus sequences using migec v1.2.7. With mixcr v2.1.11, UMI consensuses were aligned to TRA and TRB V and J templates and assembled into clonotypes. A clonotype was counted as expanded or contracted only if both edgeR and NoisET called the change significant, with noise models trained on biological replicates. For edgeR calls, the cutoffs were a false discovery rate-adjusted p below 0.01 and a log2 fold-change threshold of 1. As an exploratory analysis of dynamics, max-normalized trajectories of the 1000 most abundant clonotypes were examined by PCA with hierarchical clustering. Each responding clone was given a CD4 or CD8 phenotype based on the CD4+ and CD8+ repertoires, which had been sequenced separately. The public reads were run again by TCRdb, first through fastp at Q25 and then through MiXCR, and only productive beta chains were kept. Rows merge per CDR3 protein into single entries with the most common DNA and genes. The V and J calls were not made by the authors but by TCRdb's processing. The sample records hundreds of thousands of distinct CDR3 sequences, more than 15% of which are singletons. The ten largest clones add up to 20% to 25% of the sample.

The chain links TRBV7-9 with TRBJ2-1; a confident D gene designation cannot be given. The origin of this receptor is a man between 18 and 29 years old who had mild COVID-19 (a few samples of this study predate the infection). The sample titles of this study are shuffled in the database, so cell type and time point are left out; the donor was told from shared clones. The material sequenced was PBMCs or a T cell subset sorted from them (not recorded which). The sequence in DNA is TGTGCCAGCAGCTTCCAGAATGAGCAGTTCTTC. Its coded protein is CASSFQNEQFF. This CDR3, with the reference TRBV7-9 and TRBJ2-1 proteins standing in past its ends, gives the full variable domain DTGVSQNPRHKITKRGQNVTFRCDPISEHNRLYWYRQTLGQGPEFLTYFQNEAQLEKSRLLSDRFSAERPKGSFSTLEIQRTEQGDSAMYLCASSFQNEQFFGPGTRLTVL.